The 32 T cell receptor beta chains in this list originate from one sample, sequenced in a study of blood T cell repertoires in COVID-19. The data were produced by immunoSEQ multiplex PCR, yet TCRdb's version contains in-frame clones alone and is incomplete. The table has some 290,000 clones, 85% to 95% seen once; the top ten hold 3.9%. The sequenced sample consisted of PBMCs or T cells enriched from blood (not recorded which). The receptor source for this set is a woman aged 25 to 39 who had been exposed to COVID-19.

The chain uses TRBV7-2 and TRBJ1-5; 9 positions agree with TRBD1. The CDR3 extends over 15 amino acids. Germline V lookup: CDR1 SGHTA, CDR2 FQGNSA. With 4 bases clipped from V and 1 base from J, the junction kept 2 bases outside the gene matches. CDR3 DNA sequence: TGTGCCAGCAGCTCAGACAGGGGGAGCAATCAGCCCCAGCATTTT. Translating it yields CASSSDRGSNQPQHF.

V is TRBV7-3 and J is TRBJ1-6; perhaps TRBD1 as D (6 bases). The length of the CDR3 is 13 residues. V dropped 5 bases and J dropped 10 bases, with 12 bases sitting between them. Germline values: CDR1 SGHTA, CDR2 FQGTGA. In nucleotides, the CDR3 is TGTGCCAGCAGCGGAACAGGGCACTCACCCCTCCACTTT. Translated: CASSGTGHSPLHF.

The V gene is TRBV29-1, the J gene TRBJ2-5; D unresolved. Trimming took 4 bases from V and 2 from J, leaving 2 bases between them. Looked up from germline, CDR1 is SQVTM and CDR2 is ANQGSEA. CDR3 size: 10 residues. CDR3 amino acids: CSVAQETQYF. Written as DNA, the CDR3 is TGCAGCGTTGCGCAAGAGACCCAGTACTTC. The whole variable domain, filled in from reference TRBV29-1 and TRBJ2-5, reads SAVISQKPSRDICQRGTSLTIQCQVDSQVTMMFWYRQQPGQSLTLIATANQGSEATYESGFVIDKFPISRPNLTFSTLTVSNMSPEDSSIYLCSVAQETQYFGPGTRLLVL.

CDR3: CAWSEGQYGGELFF. CDR3 nucleotide sequence: TGTGCCTGGAGTGAAGGACAGTACGGTGGGGAGCTGTTTTTT. V usage is TRBV30 and J usage is TRBJ2-2, with TRBD1 as a possible D gene (6 bases). Per germline, CDR1 GTSNPN and CDR2 SVGIG (reference sequence). Between the trimmed V and J ends, which lost 1 base and 8 bases, there was a span of 14 bases. CDR3 size: 14 residues.

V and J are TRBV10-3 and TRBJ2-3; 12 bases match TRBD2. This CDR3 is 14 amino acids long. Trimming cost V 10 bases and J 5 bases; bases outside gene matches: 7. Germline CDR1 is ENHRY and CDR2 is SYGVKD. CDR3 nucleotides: TGTGCCACCCTAGCGGGGGGGCTTGGAGATACGCAGTATTTT. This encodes CATLAGGLGDTQYF.

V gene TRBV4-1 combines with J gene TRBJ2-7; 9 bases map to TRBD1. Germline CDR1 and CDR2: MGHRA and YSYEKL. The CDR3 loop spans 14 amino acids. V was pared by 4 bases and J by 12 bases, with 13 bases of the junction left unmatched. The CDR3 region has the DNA TGCGCCAGCAGCCGCATACTCCGGGACAGGGATCCGTACTTC. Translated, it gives CASSRILRDRDPYF.

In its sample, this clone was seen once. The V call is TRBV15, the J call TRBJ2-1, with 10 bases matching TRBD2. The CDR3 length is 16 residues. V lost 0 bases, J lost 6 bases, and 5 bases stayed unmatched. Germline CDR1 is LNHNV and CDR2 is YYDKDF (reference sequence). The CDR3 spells CATSRDTLAGSNEQFF. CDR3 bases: TGTGCCACCAGCAGAGATACACTAGCGGGGTCCAATGAGCAGTTCTTC.

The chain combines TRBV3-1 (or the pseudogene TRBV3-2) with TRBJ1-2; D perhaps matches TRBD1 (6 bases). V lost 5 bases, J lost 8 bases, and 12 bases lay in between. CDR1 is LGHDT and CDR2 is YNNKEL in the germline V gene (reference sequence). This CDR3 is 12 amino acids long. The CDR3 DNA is TGTGCCAGCAGCTACACAGGGTTCGGCTACACCTTC. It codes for CASSYTGFGYTF.

CDR3 DNA sequence: TGTGCCAGTAGTCCCCAGGGGGGCCTACCGGACGGTGAGCAGTTCTTC. This codes for CASSPQGGLPDGEQFF. The chain has TRBV19 and TRBJ2-1; D perhaps matches TRBD1 (7 bases). V lost 5 bases to trimming and J lost 9 bases, with 23 bases between them. Germline values: CDR1 LNHDA, CDR2 SQIVND (reference sequence). The CDR3 sequence is 16 residues long.

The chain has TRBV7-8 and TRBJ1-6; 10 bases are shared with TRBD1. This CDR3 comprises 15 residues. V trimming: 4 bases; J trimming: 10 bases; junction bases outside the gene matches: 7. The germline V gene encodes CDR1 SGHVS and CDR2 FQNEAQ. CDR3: CASSSADRGRSPLHF. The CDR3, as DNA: TGTGCCAGCAGCTCAGCCGACAGGGGGCGGTCACCCCTCCACTTT.

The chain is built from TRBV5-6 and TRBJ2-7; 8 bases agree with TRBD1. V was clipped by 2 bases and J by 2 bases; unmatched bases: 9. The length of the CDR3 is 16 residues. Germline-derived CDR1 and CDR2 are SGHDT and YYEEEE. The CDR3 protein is CASSLRDPGGPYEQYF. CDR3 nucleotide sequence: TGTGCCAGCAGCTTACGGGACCCAGGGGGCCCCTACGAGCAGTACTTC.

CDR3: CASSPLTGAMNTEAFF. Written as DNA, the CDR3 is TGTGCCAGCAGCCCTCTAACAGGGGCCATGAACACTGAAGCTTTCTTT. The rearrangement links TRBV11-2 to TRBJ1-1; 7 bases align to TRBD1. V gave up 5 bases and J gave up 0 bases; unmatched junction bases: 9. CDR1 is SGHAT, CDR2 FQNNGV, per germline. The CDR3 is made up of 16 amino acids.

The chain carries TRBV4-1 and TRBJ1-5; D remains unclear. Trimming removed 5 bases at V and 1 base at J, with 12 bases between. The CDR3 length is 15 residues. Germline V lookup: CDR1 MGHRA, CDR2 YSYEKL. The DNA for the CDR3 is TGCGCCAGCAGCGAGCGGGGAGTAAGCAATCAGCCCCAGCATTTT. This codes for CASSERGVSNQPQHF.

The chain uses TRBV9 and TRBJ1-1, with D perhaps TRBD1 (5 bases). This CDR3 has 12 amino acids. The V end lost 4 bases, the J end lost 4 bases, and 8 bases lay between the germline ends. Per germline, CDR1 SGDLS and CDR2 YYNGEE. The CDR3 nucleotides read TGTGCCAGCAGCTCCCAGGGCACTGAAGCTTTCTTT. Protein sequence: CASSSQGTEAFF.

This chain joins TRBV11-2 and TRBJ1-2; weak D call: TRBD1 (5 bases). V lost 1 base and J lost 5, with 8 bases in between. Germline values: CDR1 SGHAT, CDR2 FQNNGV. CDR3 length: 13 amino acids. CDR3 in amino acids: CASSLGRDYGYTF. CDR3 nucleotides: TGTGCCAGCAGCTTAGGCAGGGATTATGGCTACACCTTC.

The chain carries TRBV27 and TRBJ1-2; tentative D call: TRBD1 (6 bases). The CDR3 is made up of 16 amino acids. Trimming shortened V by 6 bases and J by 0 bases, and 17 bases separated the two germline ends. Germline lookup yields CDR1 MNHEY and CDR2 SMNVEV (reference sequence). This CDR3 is CASRPRGQDPNYGYTF. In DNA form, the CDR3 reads TGTGCCAGCAGACCGCGGGGGCAGGACCCTAACTATGGCTACACCTTC.

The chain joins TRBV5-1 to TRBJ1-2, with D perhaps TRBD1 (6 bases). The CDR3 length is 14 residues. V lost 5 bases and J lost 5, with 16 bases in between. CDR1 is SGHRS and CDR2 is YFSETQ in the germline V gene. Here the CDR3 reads CASSSAGALYGYTF. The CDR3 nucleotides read TGCGCCAGCAGTTCGGCAGGGGCGCTATATGGCTACACCTTC.

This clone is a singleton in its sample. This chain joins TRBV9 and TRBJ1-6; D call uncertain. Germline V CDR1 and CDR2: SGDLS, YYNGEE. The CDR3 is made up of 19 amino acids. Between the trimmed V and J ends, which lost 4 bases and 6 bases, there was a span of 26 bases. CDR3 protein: CASSPTWGGNEMGNSPLHF. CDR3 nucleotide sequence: TGTGCCAGCAGCCCTACCTGGGGAGGGAACGAGATGGGTAATTCACCCCTCCACTTT.

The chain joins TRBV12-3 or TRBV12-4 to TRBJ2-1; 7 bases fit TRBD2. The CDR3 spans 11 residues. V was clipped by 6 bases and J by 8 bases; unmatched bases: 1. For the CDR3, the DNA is TGTGCCAGCAGCCGGGGGGATGAGCAGTTCTTC. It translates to CASSRGDEQFF.

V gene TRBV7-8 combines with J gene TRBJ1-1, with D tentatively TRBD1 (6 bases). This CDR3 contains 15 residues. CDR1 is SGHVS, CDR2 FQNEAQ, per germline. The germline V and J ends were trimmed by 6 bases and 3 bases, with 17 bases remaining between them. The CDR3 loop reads CASRLYRRGDTEAFF. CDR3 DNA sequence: TGTGCCAGCAGACTCTACCGCAGGGGAGACACTGAAGCTTTCTTT. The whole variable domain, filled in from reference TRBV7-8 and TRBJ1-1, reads GAGVSQSPRYKVAKRGQDVALRCDPISGHVSLFWYQQALGQGPEFLTYFQNEAQLDKSGLPSDRFFAERPEGSVSTLKIQRTQQEDSAVYLCASRLYRRGDTEAFFGQGTRLTVV.

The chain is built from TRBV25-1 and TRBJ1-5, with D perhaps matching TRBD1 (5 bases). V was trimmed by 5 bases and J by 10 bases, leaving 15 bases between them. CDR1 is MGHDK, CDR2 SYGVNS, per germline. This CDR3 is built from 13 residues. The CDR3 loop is CASSQRGEIPQHF. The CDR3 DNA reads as TGTGCCAGCAGTCAACGGGGGGAGATACCCCAGCATTTT. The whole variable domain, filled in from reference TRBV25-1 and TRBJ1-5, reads EADIYQTPRYLVIGTGKKITLECSQTMGHDKMYWYQQDPGMELHLIHYSYGVNSTEKGDLSSESTVSRIRTEHFPLTLESARPSHTSQYLCASSQRGEIPQHFGDGTRLSIL.

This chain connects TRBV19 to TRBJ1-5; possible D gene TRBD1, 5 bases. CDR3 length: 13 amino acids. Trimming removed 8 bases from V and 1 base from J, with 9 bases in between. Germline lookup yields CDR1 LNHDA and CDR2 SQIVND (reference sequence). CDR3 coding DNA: TGTGCCAGTCAGGGCCCAAGCAATCAGCCCCAGCATTTT. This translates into CASQGPSNQPQHF.

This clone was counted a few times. CDR3 amino acids: CASSLLRGQGTEAFF. Written as DNA, the CDR3 is TGTGCCAGCAGCTTATTGAGGGGGCAAGGCACTGAAGCTTTCTTT. The V call is TRBV7-6, the J call TRBJ1-1, with TRBD1 identical over 7 bases. The CDR3 loop spans 15 amino acids. Germline V gene lookup returns CDR1 SGHVS and CDR2 FNYEAQ. Trimming at V came to 2 bases and at J to 4 bases, leaving 7 bases not matched to a gene.

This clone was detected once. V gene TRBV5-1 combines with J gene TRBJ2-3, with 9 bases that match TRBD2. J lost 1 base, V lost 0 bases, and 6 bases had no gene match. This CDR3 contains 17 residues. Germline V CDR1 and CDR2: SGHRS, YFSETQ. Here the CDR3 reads CASSLVARGGGTDTQYF. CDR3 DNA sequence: TGCGCCAGCAGCTTGGTGGCTCGCGGGGGGGGCACAGATACGCAGTATTTT.

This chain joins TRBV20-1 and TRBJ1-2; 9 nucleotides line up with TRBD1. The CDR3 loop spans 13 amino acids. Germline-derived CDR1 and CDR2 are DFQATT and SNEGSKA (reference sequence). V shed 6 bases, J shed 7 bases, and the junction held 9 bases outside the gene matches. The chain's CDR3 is CSASSGTGSGYTF. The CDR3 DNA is TGCAGTGCAAGTTCCGGGACAGGGAGTGGCTACACCTTC.

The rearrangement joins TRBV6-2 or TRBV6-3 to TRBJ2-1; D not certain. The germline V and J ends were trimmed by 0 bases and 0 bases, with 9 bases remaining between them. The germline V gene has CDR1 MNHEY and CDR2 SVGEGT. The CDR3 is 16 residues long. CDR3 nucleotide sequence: TGTGCCAGCAGTTACTCGGTGAGGAGCTCCTACAATGAGCAGTTCTTC. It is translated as CASSYSVRSSYNEQFF.

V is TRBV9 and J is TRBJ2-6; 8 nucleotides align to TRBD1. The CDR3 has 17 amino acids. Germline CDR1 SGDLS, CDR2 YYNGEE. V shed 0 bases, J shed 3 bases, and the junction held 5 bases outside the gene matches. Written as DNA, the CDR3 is TGTGCCAGCAGCGTAGCCGGACAGGGTAGTGGGGCCAACGTCCTGACTTTC. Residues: CASSVAGQGSGANVLTF.

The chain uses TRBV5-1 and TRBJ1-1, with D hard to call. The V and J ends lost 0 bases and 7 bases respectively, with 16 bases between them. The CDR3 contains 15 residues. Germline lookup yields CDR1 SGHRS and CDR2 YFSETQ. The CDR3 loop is CASSLGGGSAFEAFF. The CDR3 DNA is TGCGCCAGCAGCTTGGGCGGTGGGTCAGCCTTTGAAGCTTTCTTT.

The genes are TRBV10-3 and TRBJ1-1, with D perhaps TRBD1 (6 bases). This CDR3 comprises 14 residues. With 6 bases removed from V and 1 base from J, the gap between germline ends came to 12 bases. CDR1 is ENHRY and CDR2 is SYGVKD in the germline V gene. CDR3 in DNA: TGTGCCATCAGAGGGGGGGGCTCGAACACTGAAGCTTTCTTT. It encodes CAIRGGGSNTEAFF.

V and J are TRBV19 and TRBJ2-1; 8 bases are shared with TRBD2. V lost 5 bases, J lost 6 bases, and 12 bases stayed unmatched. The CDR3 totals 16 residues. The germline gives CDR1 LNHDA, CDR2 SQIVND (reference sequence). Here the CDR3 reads CASSLTSGTRLNEQFF. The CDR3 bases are TGTGCCAGTAGTCTTACCTCCGGGACTAGACTCAATGAGCAGTTCTTC.

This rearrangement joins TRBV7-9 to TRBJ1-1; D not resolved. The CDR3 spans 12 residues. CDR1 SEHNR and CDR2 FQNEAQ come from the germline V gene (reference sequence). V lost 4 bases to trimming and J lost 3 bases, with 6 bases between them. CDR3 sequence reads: CASSYIYTEAFF. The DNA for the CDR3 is TGTGCCAGCAGCTACATATACACTGAAGCTTTCTTT.

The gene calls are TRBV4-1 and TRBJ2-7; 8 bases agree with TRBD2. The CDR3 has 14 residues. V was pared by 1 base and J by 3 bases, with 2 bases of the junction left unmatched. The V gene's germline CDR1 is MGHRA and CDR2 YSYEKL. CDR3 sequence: CASSQVTSGYEQYF. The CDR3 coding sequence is TGCGCCAGCAGCCAAGTAACTAGCGGCTACGAGCAGTACTTC.